This T cell receptor beta chain was sequenced during a study of cytomegalovirus exposure and HLA in healthy donors. Study outcomes and limitations: Cytomegalovirus status was reportedly diagnosed by the classifier with high specificity and sensitivity.

With 6 bases removed from V and 3 bases from J, the gap between germline ends came to 14 bases. Germline assignment: CDR1 MDHEN and CDR2 SYDVKM. The CDR3 is made up of 14 amino acids. The repertoire was sequenced with immunoSEQ multiplex PCR; TCRdb's copy has only in-frame clones and lacks some. The sample holds 200,000 to 300,000 clones, roughly 91% seen once. Turning to this clone: Its matching antigen is unknown.

This TCR derives from a woman aged 25 to 39 in good health and CMV-seronegative. Sequencing was performed on PBMCs. The chain couples TRBV28 to TRBJ1-1; unclear D gene. The CDR3: CASSPRAPYTEAFF. The CDR3 DNA follows: TGTGCCAGCAGCCCACGTGCACCTTACACTGAAGCTTTCTTT.